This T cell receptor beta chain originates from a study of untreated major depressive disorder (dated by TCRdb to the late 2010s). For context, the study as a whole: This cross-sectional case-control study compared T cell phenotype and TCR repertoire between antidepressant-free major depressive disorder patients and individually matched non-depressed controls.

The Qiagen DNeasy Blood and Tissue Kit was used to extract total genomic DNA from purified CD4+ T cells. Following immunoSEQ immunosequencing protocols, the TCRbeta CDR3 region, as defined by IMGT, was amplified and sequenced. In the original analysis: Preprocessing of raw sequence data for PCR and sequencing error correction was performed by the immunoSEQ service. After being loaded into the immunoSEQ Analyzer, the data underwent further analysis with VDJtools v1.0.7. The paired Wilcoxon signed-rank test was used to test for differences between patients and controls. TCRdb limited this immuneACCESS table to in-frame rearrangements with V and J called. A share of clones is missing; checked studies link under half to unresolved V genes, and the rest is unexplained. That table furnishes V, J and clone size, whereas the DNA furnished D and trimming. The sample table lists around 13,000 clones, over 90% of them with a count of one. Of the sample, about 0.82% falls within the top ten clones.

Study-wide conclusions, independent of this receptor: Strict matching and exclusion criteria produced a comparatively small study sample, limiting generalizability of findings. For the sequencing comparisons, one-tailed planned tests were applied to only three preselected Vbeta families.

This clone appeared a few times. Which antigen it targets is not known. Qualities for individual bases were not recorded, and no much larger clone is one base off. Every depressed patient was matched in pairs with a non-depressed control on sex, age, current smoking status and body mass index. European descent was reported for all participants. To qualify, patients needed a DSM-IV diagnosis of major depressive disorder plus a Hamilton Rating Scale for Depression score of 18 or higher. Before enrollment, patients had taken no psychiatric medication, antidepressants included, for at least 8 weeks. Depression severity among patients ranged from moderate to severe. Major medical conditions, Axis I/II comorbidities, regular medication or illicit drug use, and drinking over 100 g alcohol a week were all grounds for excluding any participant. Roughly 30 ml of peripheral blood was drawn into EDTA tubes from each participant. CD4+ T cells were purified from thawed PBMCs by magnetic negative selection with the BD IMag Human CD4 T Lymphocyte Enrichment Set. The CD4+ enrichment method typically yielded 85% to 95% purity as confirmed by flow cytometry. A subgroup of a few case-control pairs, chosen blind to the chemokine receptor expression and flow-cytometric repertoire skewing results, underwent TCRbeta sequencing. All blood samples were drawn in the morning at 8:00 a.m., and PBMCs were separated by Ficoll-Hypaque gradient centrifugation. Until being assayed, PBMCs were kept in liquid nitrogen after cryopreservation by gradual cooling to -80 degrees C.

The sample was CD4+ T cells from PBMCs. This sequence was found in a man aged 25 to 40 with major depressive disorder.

The CDR3 protein sequence reads: CASSPGLGHSYFTDTQYF. The DNA is TGTGCCAGCTCTCCGGGGTTGGGACACTCGTACTTCACAGATACGCAGTATTTT. The chain uses TRBV28 and TRBJ2-3; 6 matching bases give a weak D call of TRBD1. The germline V gene encodes CDR1 MDHEN and CDR2 SYDVKM. The germline ends are 26 bases apart after V is trimmed by 8 bases and J by 2 bases. From the cysteine up to the phenylalanine, the CDR3 has a length of 18 residues. Only CDR3 DNA is held: 54 bases, read in frame from base 1.